Following are 9 T cell receptor beta chains from one sample sequenced in a study of metastatic and nonmetastatic thyroid tumors. MiXCR re-clonotyped the PCR reads for TCRdb. The sample carries around 20,000 clones, roughly 12% recorded once. Patients had received no treatment of any kind before thyroid surgery. The sequencing input was blood. Receptors originate from a female donor with papillary thyroid cancer or a benign thyroid nodule (not recorded which). Some clones in this sample may be carry-over from other donors' samples.

The sample holds many counts of this clone. The chain combines TRBV6-1 with TRBJ1-1, with D tentatively TRBD1 (6 bases). Trimming took off 6 bases at V and 11 bases at J, with 16 bases between the two ends. The CDR3 extends over 12 amino acids. Germline CDR1 MNHNS, CDR2 SASEGT. The CDR3 sequence: CASRNRAAKAFF. CDR3 nucleotides: TGTGCCAGCAGGAACAGGGCGGCTAAGGCTTTCTTT.

There are many counts of this clone. V usage is TRBV19 and J usage is TRBJ2-2; D is ambiguous. Trimming took off 5 bases at V and 6 bases at J, with 4 bases between the two ends. Germline V gene lookup returns CDR1 LNHDA and CDR2 SQIVND (reference sequence). The CDR3 has 11 residues. The CDR3 spells CASSYPGELFF. In DNA form, the CDR3 reads TGTGCCAGTAGTTATCCCGGGGAGCTGTTTTTT.

This clone was seen only a few times. The V gene is TRBV15, the J gene TRBJ1-5; D remains unclear. The germline gives CDR1 LNHNV, CDR2 YYDKDF (reference sequence). The V end was cut by 0 bases, the J end by 10 bases, with 16 bases between. The CDR3 loop spans 15 amino acids. CDR3 region: CATSRDPGIGHPQHF. As DNA, the CDR3 is TGTGCCACCAGCAGAGACCCGGGGATAGGGCATCCCCAGCATTTT.

This clone was seen at least ten times. This chain connects TRBV5-1 to TRBJ2-7; TRBD2 aligns across 8 bases. The CDR3 contains 14 residues. Germline V gives CDR1 SGHRS, CDR2 YFSETQ. Trimming cost V 6 bases and J 7 bases; bases outside gene matches: 12. The CDR3 DNA follows: TGCGCCAGCAATAGCGGGATCACCCCCCCAGAGCAGTACTTC. Translating gives CASNSGITPPEQYF.

This clone was observed a handful of times. One end of the junction is discordant with germline, which a read error may explain. The chain employs TRBV6-1 and TRBJ2-6, with 7 nucleotides matching TRBD1. This CDR3 region has 14 residues. CDR1 is MNHNS, CDR2 SASEGT, per germline. CDR3 sequence: CASSAPRGPNVLTF. The DNA of the CDR3 is TGTGCCAGCAGTGCCCCGAGGGGGCCCAACGTCCTGACCTTC.

This clone showed up many times. CDR3 nucleotides: TGTGCCATCAGTGGGGACACAGGGAACTATGGCTACACCTTC. Translated, it gives CAISGDTGNYGYTF. This chain links TRBV10-3 with TRBJ1-2; a weak D match, TRBD1 (6 bases). The CDR3 is made up of 14 amino acids. Germline CDR1 and CDR2: ENHRY and SYGVKD. The V end lost 4 bases, the J end lost 2 bases, and 11 bases lay between the germline ends.

This clone was detected ten times or more. The chain links TRBV9 to TRBJ2-7; either TRBD1 or TRBD2 may supply D (6 bases each). The CDR3 runs 13 residues. V lost 5 bases and J lost 5, with 14 bases in between. CDR1 SGDLS and CDR2 YYNGEE come from the germline V gene. The CDR3 DNA reads TGTGCCAGCAGTGGAGGGGGTGCCGACGAGCAGTACTTC. It codes for CASSGGGADEQYF.

Comments on this clone: A much larger clone lies a single base off, so this may be a read error. Other nucleotide sequences in the sample specify the same CDR3. V gene TRBV10-3 combines with J gene TRBJ1-5; D not certain. Germline V CDR1 and CDR2: ENHRY, SYGVKD. V gave up 0 bases and J gave up 4 bases, with 4 bases separating them. The CDR3 consists of 13 residues. The CDR3 bases are TGTGCCATCAGTGAGTCTATGAATCAGCCCCAGCATTTT. Translation: CAISESMNQPQHF.

Only a few counts were recorded for this clone. Compared with germline, one end of the junction differs, possibly owing to a read error. The chain uses TRBV2 and TRBJ2-7, with 9 bases fitting TRBD1. Looked up from germline, CDR1 is SNHLY and CDR2 is FYNNEI. This CDR3 region has 14 residues. CDR3 coding DNA: TGTGCCAGCAGATCCTCGGGACAGGGCTACGAGCATTACTTC. Translated, it gives CASRSSGQGYEHYF.